The 19 T cell receptor beta chains presented below share a single source sample, sequenced in a study of T cell clones after liver transplantation (dated by TCRdb to between 2018 and 2021). The library was produced with the immunoSEQ multiplex PCR assay. TCRdb provides this immuneACCESS table in a form limited to in-frame rearrangements. Some clones are lacking; in checked studies, under half of them reflect an unresolved V gene, and why the rest are absent is not known. In this sample the table shows 90,000 to 120,000 clones, around 86% of which occur a single time. The ten top clones hold just under 1% of the sample. This specimen's time point label, interpreted: pre-transplant. This specimen was CD4+ T cells from blood, taken before liver transplant. The origin of the receptors is a human donor who received a liver transplant.

This chain uses TRBV7-3 with TRBJ2-2; tentatively, D is TRBD1 or TRBD2 (6 bases each). Germline V gene lookup returns CDR1 SGHTA and CDR2 FQGTGA. This CDR3 has 17 residues. Trimming removed 4 bases from V and 3 bases from J, with 18 bases in between. CDR3 sequence (DNA): TGTGCCAGCAGCTCTCCAAGTTTTAGGGGGGACACCGGGGAGCTGTTTTTT. It yields the protein CASSSPSFRGDTGELFF.

The DNA of the CDR3 is TGTGCCAGCAGCCCCGTCCAGGGCCGGTGGGCTTTCTTT. This gives the protein CASSPVQGRWAFF. The rearrangement links TRBV7-9 to TRBJ1-1; possible D gene TRBD1, 5 bases. CDR3 length: 13 amino acids. V lost 5 bases to trimming and J lost 11 bases, with 18 bases between them. Germline CDR1 reads SEHNR; CDR2 reads FQNEAQ (reference sequence).

This chain connects TRBV4-2 to TRBJ2-1, with 7 positions matching TRBD2. The CDR3 extends over 18 amino acids. V was pared by 0 bases and J by 3 bases, with 11 bases of the junction left unmatched. The germline V gene encodes CDR1 LGHNA and CDR2 YNFKEQ. The CDR3 loop is CASSQDDPLAANYNEQFF. The CDR3 DNA reads as TGTGCCAGCAGCCAAGATGACCCCCTAGCGGCCAACTACAATGAGCAGTTCTTC.

This clone turned up a few times. CDR3 nucleotide sequence: TGCGCCAGCAGCTCGAGGGTGGGAGAGCAGTACTTC. Its translation is CASSSRVGEQYF. The V call is TRBV5-1, the J call TRBJ2-7; TRBD2 is a possible D gene (5 bases). The germline gives CDR1 SGHRS, CDR2 YFSETQ. V was cut by 3 bases and J by 7 bases, with 11 bases left in between. The CDR3 spans 12 residues.

The chain joins TRBV2 to TRBJ1-2; D perhaps matches TRBD1 (5 bases). In germline, CDR1 is SNHLY, CDR2 FYNNEI. This CDR3 is 17 amino acids long. The V end was cut by 3 bases, the J end by 1 base, with 18 bases between. CDR3 loop: CASSDVGRRVLNYGYTF. As DNA, the CDR3 is TGTGCCAGCAGTGACGTGGGACGGCGCGTGCTTAACTATGGCTACACCTTC.

This chain joins TRBV2 and TRBJ2-7; D ambiguous. Germline assignment: CDR1 SNHLY and CDR2 FYNNEI. The CDR3 extends over 13 amino acids. Trimming shortened V by 3 bases and J by 0 bases, and 6 bases separated the two germline ends. Here the CDR3 DNA reads TGTGCCAGCAGTGATGTCCTCTCCTACGAGCAGTACTTC. Its protein is CASSDVLSYEQYF.

This rearrangement joins TRBV5-1 to TRBJ2-1, with 11 nucleotides matching TRBD2. J lost 0 bases, V lost 0 bases, and 14 bases had no gene match. This CDR3 spans 21 amino acids. CDR1 and CDR2 from the germline V gene are SGHRS and YFSETQ. CDR3 region: CASSLEKMGLAARSSYNEQFF. CDR3 DNA sequence: TGCGCCAGCAGCTTGGAGAAAATGGGACTAGCGGCTAGGAGCTCCTACAATGAGCAGTTCTTC.

This clone was detected once. The chain recombines TRBV28 with TRBJ2-2, with D perhaps matching TRBD1 (5 bases). This CDR3 comprises 13 residues. Per germline, CDR1 MDHEN and CDR2 SYDVKM. V was cut by 8 bases and J by 5 bases, with 12 bases left in between. The CDR3 bases are TGTGCCAGCCGTCCAGGGATAACCGGGGAGCTGTTTTTT. Protein product: CASRPGITGELFF.

The V call is TRBV5-4, the J call TRBJ2-7; D not certain. Trimming stripped 3 bases from V and 7 bases from J, with 14 bases between. The CDR3 has 13 residues. CDR1 and CDR2 (germline): SGHNT, YYREEE (reference sequence). In DNA form, the CDR3 reads TGTGCCAGCAGCTCCTATAGGGATAAGGAGCAGTACTTC. As protein: CASSSYRDKEQYF.

The J gene is TRBJ1-5, the V gene TRBV7-2; maybe TRBD1 (6 bases). From germline, CDR1 is SGHTA and CDR2 FQGNSA. The CDR3 has 15 residues. With 5 bases removed from V and 2 bases from J, the gap between germline ends came to 13 bases. CDR3: CASSGRGTGNQPQHF. Here the CDR3 DNA reads TGTGCCAGCAGCGGCAGGGGTACGGGCAATCAGCCCCAGCATTTT.

This sequence joins TRBV6-5 and TRBJ2-7, with 7 positions matching TRBD2. Trimming removed 4 bases from V and 3 bases from J; junction bases left unmatched: 12. The CDR3 loop spans 16 amino acids. Germline lookup yields CDR1 MNHEY and CDR2 SVGAGI. The CDR3 DNA reads as TGTGCCAGCAGTTCCACCACCTCGGGAGGTATCTACGAGCAGTACTTC. Its translation is CASSSTTSGGIYEQYF.

This chain joins TRBV5-1 and TRBJ2-7; D perhaps matches TRBD2 (6 bases). Per germline, CDR1 SGHRS and CDR2 YFSETQ. The germline V and J ends were trimmed by 1 base and 6 bases, with 14 bases remaining between them. The CDR3 consists of 14 residues. The CDR3 loop is CASSLNGGVGEQYF. The CDR3 bases are TGCGCCAGCAGCTTGAACGGGGGAGTCGGCGAGCAGTACTTC.

The chain recombines TRBV7-9 with TRBJ1-5, with 7 bases that match TRBD1. V was clipped by 1 base and J by 6 bases; unmatched bases: 3. This CDR3 region has 14 residues. Germline loops: CDR1 SEHNR, CDR2 FQNEAQ (reference sequence). In DNA form, the CDR3 reads TGTGCCAGCAGCTTAGGAGGGGGCGTTCAGCCCCAGCATTTT. Translated: CASSLGGGVQPQHF.

CDR3 in DNA: TGTGCCAGCAGCTTTCAGGGGGCTAACTATGGCTACACCTTC. It translates to CASSFQGANYGYTF. The V gene is TRBV7-8, the J gene TRBJ1-2; 7 bases align to TRBD1. The CDR3 consists of 14 residues. V lost 3 bases and J lost 0; bases outside the gene matches: 1. CDR1 SGHVS and CDR2 FQNEAQ come from the germline V gene.

The gene calls are TRBV9 and TRBJ2-5, with TRBD1 identical over 7 bases. V was clipped by 2 bases and J by 4 bases; unmatched bases: 5. Germline values: CDR1 SGDLS, CDR2 YYNGEE. This CDR3 comprises 14 residues. The CDR3 DNA reads TGTGCCAGCAGCGTCAGGGGGTGGGGAGAGACCCAGTACTTC. Its protein is CASSVRGWGETQYF.

There are a few counts of this clone. This chain connects TRBV19 to TRBJ2-3; TRBD1 is a possible D gene (5 bases). The CDR3 loop spans 16 amino acids. The germline gives CDR1 LNHDA, CDR2 SQIVND (reference sequence). V gave up 3 bases and J gave up 2 bases, with 15 bases separating them. CDR3 sequence (DNA): TGTGCCAGTAGTATGGGGCGGTCCCTTTACACAGATACGCAGTATTTT. Protein sequence: CASSMGRSLYTDTQYF.

The V gene is TRBV9, the J gene TRBJ2-5; 10 bases agree with TRBD1. The CDR3 loop spans 17 amino acids. Germline loops: CDR1 SGDLS, CDR2 YYNGEE. V trimming: 0 bases; J trimming: 5 bases; junction bases outside the gene matches: 10. The DNA for the CDR3 is TGTGCCAGCAGCGTAGACAGTGGACAGGGGGTCAGGGAGACCCAGTACTTC. Translation gives CASSVDSGQGVRETQYF.

The chain carries TRBV5-6 and TRBJ1-2; D is unresolved. CDR3 size: 14 residues. The ends were cut back, 6 bases at V and 5 bases at J, with 17 bases in the middle. The germline CDR1 and CDR2 sequences are SGHDT and YYEEEE. CDR3 DNA sequence: TGTGCCAGCAACCAAGGGAGTTCCCGATATGGCTACACCTTC. This gives the protein CASNQGSSRYGYTF.

CDR3 bases: TGTGCCAGCAGCCCCTCTAGCGGAGCCAGCTACGAGCAGTACTTC. Translating gives CASSPSSGASYEQYF. J is TRBJ2-7 and V is TRBV7-2, with 7 bases that match TRBD2. The V segment lost 5 bases and the J segment 3 bases; nucleotides outside the gene matches: 10. Germline CDR1 reads SGHTA; CDR2 reads FQGNSA. The length of the CDR3 is 15 residues.